The present TCR beta chain was sequenced within a study of T-cell memory formation after mild COVID-19. In the study overall: Largely donor-specific sequence clusters came from two donors. Findings and caveats of the study: Pre-infection memory showed some responding clones, and this suggested that cross-reactive memory joined. Later expanders leaned CD4+, whereas day 15 to 85 contracting clones were balanced CD4/CD8.

Sample barcodes and UMIs were carried by the TCR alpha and TCR beta cDNA libraries that 5'RACE generated with constant-segment primers. TCRdb fed the 5' RACE reads into MiXCR, producing one record per CDR3 protein. The table has hundreds of thousands of distinct CDR3 sequences, about a fifth seen once. Only one count was recorded for this clonotype. Its antigen remains unidentified. Trimming stripped 4 bases from V and 2 bases from J, with 7 bases between. In germline, CDR1 is SGHDT, CDR2 YYEEEE. The CDR3 extends over 13 amino acids. Sequenced: PBMCs or a T cell subset sorted from them (not recorded which). The clonotype was recovered from an adult woman who had mild COVID-19 (a few samples of this study predate the infection). Cell type and time point are not known. The rearrangement uses TRBV5-6 and TRBJ1-3; no clear D. The CDR3, as DNA: TGTGCCAGCAGCATGGGGACTGGAAACACCATATATTTT. The encoded protein is CASSMGTGNTIYF.